This T cell receptor (beta chain) came from a study of T cells after posttransplantation cyclophosphamide (TCRdb year 2016). Background on the whole study: Using TRB sequencing, the study followed how the T cell repertoire reconstituted after myeloablative bone marrow transplantation in which posttransplantation cyclophosphamide served as GVHD prophylaxis. Blood from every one of the roughly 30 PTCy patients who had 1-year posttransplant specimens underwent TRB sequencing. Because TRA and TRB clonality correlated tightly in some 10 samples, the subsequent TCR analyses were limited to TRB only. Antigen receptor sequencing covered samples from approximately 32 PTCy-treated patients and over 15 of their related bone marrow donors. TRB sequencing was also done on up to about 3 additional blood samples from 2 to 5.2 years after transplant in 3 patients, and on pretransplant blood from a handful of patients. Public TRB sequences were checked against a database of over 3,500 sequences associated with responses to pathogens, tumor antigens, self-antigens and alloantigens.

The label giving this sample's treatment or condition can be read as: high-dose cyclophosphamide on days +3 and +4 as single-agent GVHD prophylaxis. PTCy patients received busulfan and fludarabine conditioning, a related or unrelated marrow graft, and cyclophosphamide on days +3 and +4. PTCy-treated patients came from a prospective multi-institutional clinical trial. Peripheral blood and bone marrow mononuclear cells were isolated by Ficoll-Hypaque density centrifugation and cryopreserved. Study-wide findings and limitations: Donor-recipient similarity was low at 1-2 months but rose over the first year, and later blood repertoires were often dominated by donor CD8+ memory clones. The TRB repertoires of T cells infiltrating skin or the GI tract showed only limited overlap with the TRB repertoires found in blood. Across 45 or so patients, TRB clonality was highly associated with recipient CMV seropositivity and CMV reactivation, and PTCy diversity was similar to diversity in CNI/methotrexate controls.

Genomic DNA was the input for TRB sequencing, which was run either with the immunoSEQ assay at survey resolution or with the hsTCRB kit. As for the authors' bioinformatics: Initial read processing used immunoSEQ software, and repertoire analyses used the LymphoSeq R package. Clonality was computed as 1 minus normalized Shannon entropy, and a Gini coefficient was also calculated for each TRB dataset. To infer phenotypes in unsorted samples, TRB sequences from sorted subsets of the recipient or donor were mapped onto unsorted samples from the same recipient. TCRdb stores this immuneACCESS table with in-frame sequences only. Part of the clones is absent; in the studies checked, under half of the shortfall reflects unresolved V genes, and no reason is known for the rest. D and trimming come from the DNA, and the V and J calls and clone size come from that table. The sample data list tens of thousands of clones, and roughly 91% of these were observed just once. The biggest ten clones account for roughly 2.5% of the sample.

Taken from the germline V gene, the CDR1 and CDR2 loops are WSHSY and SAAADI. The germline ends are 12 bases apart after V is trimmed by 7 bases and J by 2 bases. The CDR3 runs 13 amino acids, cysteine and phenylalanine included. Only the CDR3 part of the read is kept: 39 bases, read in frame from the first base. As for this clone: This receptor's antigen is unknown. No per-base quality is available; no much larger clone lies one base away.

The starting material was PBMCs, obtained 62 days after allogeneic stem cell transplant with posttransplant cyclophosphamide. The receptor chain draws on TRBV10-2 and TRBJ2-7; TRBD1 is perhaps the D gene, given 6 matching bases. The receptor's source is a male patient between 60 and 69 years old who received an allogeneic stem cell transplant from a related donor and was CMV-positive. Some T cells may derive from the graft donor when a transplant has been performed. The CDR3 in this case is CASKPGQPYEQYF. The DNA reads TGCGCCAGCAAACCGGGACAACCCTACGAGCAGTACTTC.